This T cell receptor (beta chain) is drawn from a study of CD8+CD57+ T cells in acquired aplastic anemia. Study outcomes and limitations: In common between the patients and the controls were more than 25 CD8+ CDR3 sequences.

CDR3 length equals 13 residues. Losses at the gene ends were 3 bases for V and 10 bases for J; bases not matched to a gene: 10. Germline V gene lookup returns CDR1 SQVTM and CDR2 ANQGSEA. The TCR beta profiling, which covered VDJ combination and CDR3 sequence, was carried out using genomic DNA as the template. MiXCR was run by TCRdb on the reads, yielding one entry per CDR3 protein. The top ten hold around 1.2% of the sample, which has under 350,000 distinct CDR3 sequences, roughly 59% seen once. Only patients with CD8+CD57+ cell expansion on flow cytometry were chosen for sequencing. As a group, the patients uniformly had severe acquired aplastic anemia. As concerns this clonotype: What it binds is unknown.

This receptor was taken from a human donor with aplastic anemia. The gene calls are TRBV29-1 and TRBJ2-3; 7 nucleotides match TRBD2. Sequenced: sorted CD4+, CD8+, or CD8+CD57+ T cells (not recorded which) from PBMCs. Written as DNA, the CDR3 is TGCAGCGTTGAGAAAGGGCCGGGGGGTGCGCAGTATTTT. Translation: CSVEKGPGGAQYF.